Shown below are 15 T cell receptor beta chains from a single sample sequenced in a study of blood T cell repertoires in COVID-19. The protocol was immunoSEQ multiplex PCR, while the TCRdb copy is restricted to in-frame clones and leaves out a portion. This table holds around 140,000 clones, approximately 84% found once. The sequenced sample consisted of peripheral blood. The receptors here all came from a man between 60 and 75 years old with acute or convalescent COVID-19.

This chain joins TRBV27 and TRBJ2-7, with D tentatively TRBD1 (5 bases). V lost 3 bases to trimming and J lost 2 bases, with 11 bases between them. Germline CDR1 reads MNHEY; CDR2 reads SMNVEV (reference sequence). CDR3 length: 14 residues. The CDR3 region is CASSLVQGPYEQYF. CDR3 sequence (DNA): TGTGCCAGCAGTTTGGTCCAGGGCCCCTACGAGCAGTACTTC.

To note about this clone: The sample contains more than one DNA sequence encoding this CDR3. The chain couples TRBV5-6 to TRBJ2-4; 11 nucleotides align to TRBD2. Germline loops: CDR1 SGHDT, CDR2 YYEEEE. The CDR3 extends over 15 amino acids. Trimming took 2 bases from V and 3 from J; bases not matched to a gene: 1. The CDR3 reads CASSLLAGDKNIQYF. The CDR3 DNA is TGTGCCAGCAGCTTACTAGCGGGGGACAAAAACATTCAGTACTTC.

The chain combines TRBV5-6 with TRBJ2-7, with 9 bases lining up with TRBD1. J gave up 5 bases and V 3 bases, and 3 bases lay outside the gene matches. Germline lookup yields CDR1 SGHDT and CDR2 YYEEEE. The CDR3 contains 13 residues. CDR3 sequence: CASSWDRAHEQYF. The CDR3 DNA reads as TGTGCCAGCAGCTGGGACAGGGCCCACGAGCAGTACTTC.

This clone was found a few times. The J gene is TRBJ2-7, the V gene TRBV30, with a weak D call TRBD1 (6 bases). V was clipped by 1 base and J by 7 bases, with 17 bases between them. The CDR3 is 14 residues long. Germline values: CDR1 GTSNPN, CDR2 SVGIG (reference sequence). DNA for the CDR3: TGTGCCTGGAGTGGTGGGACACTTACCGCAGAGCAGTACTTC. Protein: CAWSGGTLTAEQYF.

V usage is TRBV7-3 and J usage is TRBJ2-1; 11 bases line up with TRBD2. Germline CDR1 SGHTA, CDR2 FQGTGA. V lost 2 bases and J lost 7; bases outside the gene matches: 10. The CDR3 covers 17 residues. This CDR3 reads CASSLGSSGRLWNEQFF. In DNA form, the CDR3 reads TGTGCCAGCAGCTTAGGGTCTAGCGGGAGGCTTTGGAATGAGCAGTTCTTC.

The gene calls are TRBV27 and TRBJ2-3; 7 bases match TRBD1. In germline, CDR1 is MNHEY, CDR2 SMNVEV (reference sequence). The V segment lost 4 bases and the J segment 5 bases; nucleotides outside the gene matches: 6. The CDR3 consists of 14 residues. The CDR3 DNA is TGTGCCAGCAGTTACGACAGGGTCGTAGATACGCAGTATTTT. Amino acid sequence: CASSYDRVVDTQYF.

Regarding this clone: This same CDR3 is encoded by further DNA sequences in the sample. This rearrangement joins TRBV5-1 to TRBJ2-7; 9 bases fit TRBD2. The germline CDR1 and CDR2 sequences are SGHRS and YFSETQ. The CDR3 is 15 amino acids. J was trimmed by 3 bases and V by 0 bases; bases with no gene match: 4. This CDR3 reads CASSLGLAGFYEQYF. The CDR3 DNA follows: TGCGCCAGCAGCTTGGGGCTAGCGGGGTTCTACGAGCAGTACTTC. The full variable domain, completed using reference TRBV5-1 and TRBJ2-7, is KAGVTQTPRYLIKTRGQQVTLSCSPISGHRSVSWYQQTPGQGLQFLFEYFSETQRNKGNFPGRFSGRQFSNSRSEMNVSTLELGDSALYLCASSLGLAGFYEQYFGPGTRLTVT.

The rearrangement joins TRBV5-4 to TRBJ1-5, with TRBD1 matching over 9 bases. This CDR3 has 15 amino acids. Germline trimming cut 4 bases from V and 1 base from J; bases unmatched to any gene: 3. The V gene's germline CDR1 is SGHNT and CDR2 YYREEE (reference sequence). CDR3 loop: CASSPGQGSNQPQHF. Written as DNA, the CDR3 is TGTGCCAGCAGCCCCGGACAGGGGAGCAATCAGCCCCAGCATTTT.

This clone was counted once. The chain has TRBV10-2 and TRBJ1-2; D perhaps matches TRBD1 (5 bases). CDR1 and CDR2 (germline): WSHSY, SAAADI. Trimming left V 3 bases short and J 8 bases short, with 13 bases between. CDR3 length: 13 amino acids. The CDR3 DNA reads TGCGCCAGCAGTGATGAGGGACTAGGAGGCTACACCTTC. This translates into CASSDEGLGGYTF.

This sequence joins TRBV15 and TRBJ2-3; a weak D match, TRBD2 (6 bases). Germline V gene data show CDR1 as LNHNV and CDR2 as YYDKDF (reference sequence). Between the trimmed V and J ends, which lost 5 bases and 9 bases, there was a span of 9 bases. This CDR3 has 11 residues. The CDR3 here is CATSSEGTQYF. The CDR3 DNA reads TGTGCCACCAGCTCGGAGGGGACGCAGTATTTT. The variable domain in full, with the rest retrieved from reference TRBV15 and TRBJ2-3, is DAMVIQNPRYQVTQFGKPVTLSCSQTLNHNVMYWYQQKSSQAPKLLFHYYDKDFNNEADTPDNFQSRRPNTSFCFLDIRSPGLGDTAMYLCATSSEGTQYFGPGTRLTVL.

The chain is built from TRBV5-1 and TRBJ2-2; 7 nucleotides align to TRBD1. The CDR3 sequence is 14 residues long. The germline gives CDR1 SGHRS, CDR2 YFSETQ. V dropped 3 bases and J dropped 3; count of bases not matched to a gene: 2. The CDR3 here is CASSWDSHTGELFF. CDR3 in DNA: TGCGCCAGCAGCTGGGACAGCCACACCGGGGAGCTGTTTTTT.

The chain employs TRBV7-3 and TRBJ1-5; weak D call: TRBD1 (6 bases). Trimming took off 5 bases at V and 5 bases at J, with 10 bases between the two ends. CDR1 SGHTA and CDR2 FQGTGA come from the germline V gene. This CDR3 is 13 amino acids long. The chain's CDR3 is CASSPPGDQPQHF. The DNA for the CDR3 is TGTGCCAGCAGCCCGCCAGGGGATCAGCCCCAGCATTTT.

The chain has TRBV6-1 and TRBJ1-5; D perhaps matches TRBD1 (6 bases). Trimming took off 1 base at V and 7 bases at J, with 14 bases between the two ends. From germline, CDR1 is MNHNS and CDR2 SASEGT. The CDR3 is 15 amino acids. This CDR3 reads CASSEDWGLEQPQHF. The CDR3 nucleotides read TGTGCCAGCAGTGAAGATTGGGGGCTGGAACAGCCCCAGCATTTT.

The chain carries TRBV5-5 and TRBJ2-3; TRBD2 is a possible D gene (5 bases). V was cut by 0 bases and J by 3 bases, with 14 bases left in between. From germline, CDR1 is SGHKS and CDR2 YYEKEE (reference sequence). The CDR3 spans 16 residues. The CDR3 DNA is TGTGCCAGCAGCTTGGCATCGGACTTTTTAACAGATACGCAGTATTTT. Protein: CASSLASDFLTDTQYF.

In this sample, this clone turned up a few times. CDR3 protein: CASSGTSGNTGELFF. CDR3 nucleotides: TGTGCCAGCAGTGGGACTAGCGGGAACACCGGGGAGCTGTTTTTT. This sequence joins TRBV6-7 and TRBJ2-2; 11 positions match TRBD2. TRBV6-7 is classed as an ORF, of uncertain function. The V segment lost 5 bases and the J segment 1 base; nucleotides outside the gene matches: 0. The CDR3 contains 15 residues.